These 13 T cell receptor beta chains were sequenced from one sample in a study of blood T cell repertoires in COVID-19. Repertoires were generated with immunoSEQ multiplex PCR, while TCRdb's copy carries only in-frame clones and drops some. The sample lists more than 100,000 clones; 82% were seen once. The sequencing sample was made of peripheral blood. The receptors were sampled from a woman aged 70-85 years with acute or convalescent COVID-19.

This rearrangement joins TRBV5-4 to TRBJ1-2; D gene unclear. V shed 0 bases and J shed 2 bases, with 17 bases lying between them. The CDR3 extends over 17 amino acids. Germline values: CDR1 SGHNT, CDR2 YYREEE (reference sequence). CDR3 DNA: TGTGCCAGCAGCTTGGGGTCGCTGACACAGATAAACTATGGCTACACCTTC. This translates into CASSLGSLTQINYGYTF. Based on the CDR3 plus reference TRBV5-4 and TRBJ1-2, the full variable domain is ETGVTQSPTHLIKTRGQQVTLRCSSQSGHNTVSWYQQALGQGPQFIFQYYREEENGRGNFPPRFSGLQFPNYSSELNVNALELDDSALYLCASSLGSLTQINYGYTFGSGTRLTVV.

This chain links TRBV7-2 with TRBJ1-1; 7 bases line up with TRBD1. CDR3 size: 14 residues. V trimming: 5 bases; J trimming: 11 bases; junction bases outside the gene matches: 14. Germline assignment: CDR1 SGHTA and CDR2 FQGNSA. This CDR3 reads CASSDYYTTGRAFF. The DNA of the CDR3 is TGTGCCAGCAGCGACTACTACACGACAGGGCGGGCTTTCTTT.

The chain links TRBV6-2 or TRBV6-3 to TRBJ2-3; perhaps TRBD1 as D (6 bases). Trimming removed 2 bases from V and 0 bases from J, with 15 bases in between. Germline V gene lookup returns CDR1 MNHEY and CDR2 SVGEGT. The CDR3 runs to 17 residues. This CDR3 reads CASSYRSQGRSTDTQYF. CDR3 nucleotide sequence: TGTGCCAGCAGTTACCGTTCTCAGGGGCGTAGCACAGATACGCAGTATTTT.

This clone was recorded only once. This chain uses TRBV3-1 (or the pseudogene TRBV3-2) with TRBJ2-7; 7 nucleotides agree with TRBD1. CDR1 is LGHDT, CDR2 YNNKEL, per germline (reference sequence). V was clipped by 3 bases and J by 7 bases; unmatched bases: 9. CDR3 length equals 14 residues. The CDR3 bases are TGTGCCAGCAGCCAGCGCCAGACAGGGAGTGAGCAGTACGTC. Protein sequence: CASSQRQTGSEQYV.

This clone was seen only once. J is TRBJ2-3 and V is TRBV7-3, with D perhaps TRBD2 (6 bases). CDR1 SGHTA and CDR2 FQGTGA come from the germline V gene. The V and J ends lost 8 bases and 2 bases respectively, with 11 bases between them. The CDR3 is 13 amino acids. CDR3 sequence (DNA): TGTGCCAGCTCTAGCGCGGTCACAGATACGCAGTATTTT. It is translated as CASSSAVTDTQYF.

The chain recombines TRBV30 with TRBJ2-3; 14 bases are a match to TRBD2. CDR1 and CDR2 from the germline V gene are GTSNPN and SVGIG (reference sequence). The CDR3 is made up of 16 amino acids. Unmatched junction bases numbered 7, after V lost 2 bases and J lost 6 bases. The CDR3 sequence is CAWSLSRTSGGDTQYF. In DNA, the CDR3 is TGTGCCTGGAGTCTAAGTAGGACTAGCGGGGGGGATACGCAGTATTTT. Together with reference TRBV30 and TRBJ2-3, the CDR3 gives the full variable domain: SQTIHQWPATLVQPVGSPLSLECTVEGTSNPNLYWYRQAAGRGLQLLFYSVGIGQISSEVPQNLSASRPQDRQFILSSKKLLLSDSGFYLCAWSLSRTSGGDTQYFGPGTRLTVL.

V and J are TRBV29-1 and TRBJ1-2; 9 bases line up with TRBD1. Looked up from germline, CDR1 is SQVTM and CDR2 is ANQGSEA. Losses at the gene ends were 6 bases for V and 6 bases for J; bases not matched to a gene: 8. The length of the CDR3 is 13 residues. This chain's CDR3 is CSVAGTGRNGYTF. Here the CDR3 DNA reads TGCAGCGTGGCAGGGACAGGGAGGAATGGCTACACCTTC.

The chain links TRBV6-5 to TRBJ1-1; D uncertain. V dropped 1 base and J dropped 1 base, with 13 bases sitting between them. The CDR3 length is 16 residues. Germline loops: CDR1 MNHEY, CDR2 SVGAGI. CDR3 DNA sequence: TGTGCCAGCAGTTACTACAGCAACCAATGGAACACTGAAGCTTTCTTT. It yields the protein CASSYYSNQWNTEAFF.

The rearrangement links TRBV6-5 to TRBJ2-7; the D gene is possibly TRBD2 (5 bases). V lost 10 bases, J lost 0 bases, and 13 bases lay in between. The CDR3 is made up of 13 amino acids. CDR1 and CDR2 (germline): MNHEY, SVGAGI. The CDR3 DNA is TGTGCCACTAAACTAGACAACTCCTACGAGCAGTACTTC. Its translation: CATKLDNSYEQYF.

The rearrangement joins TRBV3-1 (or the pseudogene TRBV3-2) to TRBJ1-2; 11 bases line up with TRBD1. The CDR3 sequence is 15 residues long. V was clipped by 1 base and J by 8 bases; unmatched bases: 6. Per germline, CDR1 LGHDT and CDR2 YNNKEL (reference sequence). The CDR3 region has the DNA TGTGCCAGCAGCCAAGGGACAGGGGGCTTTATGGGCTACACCTTC. Protein: CASSQGTGGFMGYTF.

This sequence joins TRBV6-1 and TRBJ2-1; no firm D call. The CDR3 is 15 amino acids. V was cut by 1 base and J by 5 bases, with 12 bases left in between. The V gene's germline CDR1 is MNHNS and CDR2 SASEGT. In DNA form, the CDR3 reads TGTGCCAGCAGTGAAGGCGCGCTCCAAAACAATGAGCAGTTCTTC. It specifies CASSEGALQNNEQFF.

This chain links TRBV13 with TRBJ1-1; 7 bases align to TRBD1. Germline-derived CDR1 and CDR2 are PRHDT and FYEKMQ (reference sequence). CDR3 size: 15 residues. Unmatched junction bases numbered 11, after V lost 4 bases and J lost 6 bases. The CDR3 loop is CASSYVRRGRAEAFF. CDR3 sequence (DNA): TGTGCCAGCAGCTACGTTAGGAGGGGGCGAGCTGAAGCTTTCTTT.

The chain joins TRBV4-1 to TRBJ1-1, with 9 bases fitting TRBD1. V shed 6 bases, J shed 0 bases, and the junction held 14 bases outside the gene matches. The CDR3 is made up of 18 amino acids. Looked up from germline, CDR1 is MGHRA and CDR2 is YSYEKL. The CDR3 nucleotides are TGCGCCAGCAGACCCCTCTTCCGGGACAGGGCCTTGAACACTGAAGCTTTCTTT. Protein product: CASRPLFRDRALNTEAFF.